This T cell receptor beta chain emerged from a study of breast tumors, draining lymph nodes, adjacent tissues. This clonotype was counted ten times or more. The antigen is undetermined. Breast cancer patients provided tissue from their axillary draining lymph nodes. TCRdb used MiXCR to reprocess the multiplex PCR reads, holding one entry per CDR3 protein. The table shows about 110,000 distinct CDR3 sequences, with about 29% occurring only once. Germline V lookup: CDR1 MGHRA, CDR2 YSYEKL. This CDR3 region has 16 residues. V lost 0 bases and J 3 bases, leaving 15 bases between the germline ends. Study-wide results and caveats: Tumor repertoires ranked between lymph nodes and nontumor tissue in diversity, with V and J gene preferences.

The sequencing input was axillary lymph node tissue. The chain uses TRBV4-1 and TRBJ2-7, with D possibly matching TRBD2 (5 bases). This receptor was identified in a female donor with breast cancer. Some clones in this sample may be carry-over from other donors' samples. In nucleotides, the CDR3 is TGCGCCAGCAGCCAAGACCCCACAGACTACTACTACGAGCAGTACTTC. Its translation: CASSQDPTDYYYEQYF.